The sequence of this TCR beta chain was determined in a study of blood T cell repertoires in COVID-19. At the level of the study: The United States, Italy and Spain supplied acute and convalescent COVID-19 samples.

Some clones are missing from TCRdb's copy, which holds only in-frame ones; the method was immunoSEQ multiplex PCR. The sample has 130,000 to 150,000 clones, more than 70% seen once. The CDR3 totals 13 residues. V was clipped by 3 bases and J by 5 bases, with 10 bases between them. Germline V CDR1 and CDR2: SGHTA, FQGNSA. Sequences were obtained from peripheral blood. The rearrangement uses TRBV7-2 and TRBJ1-2; D not certain. The TCR was taken from a man in his sixties with active or convalescent COVID-19. CDR3 sequence reads: CASSFGPVYGYTF. The CDR3 nucleotides are TGTGCCAGCAGCTTTGGCCCCGTATATGGCTACACCTTC.